Presented here are 5 T cell receptor beta chains from one specimen sequenced in a study of technical replicates of blood from a handful of donors. The method was immunoSEQ multiplex PCR; TCRdb's version includes in-frame clones alone and lacks a portion of them. The sample records about 100,000 clones, roughly 95% being singletons. The sequencing input was T cells isolated from PBMCs. Every receptor here comes from a human donor in good health.

The chain employs TRBV15 and TRBJ2-1, with D unclear. This CDR3 comprises 16 residues. Per the germline V gene, CDR1 is LNHNV and CDR2 is YYDKDF (reference sequence). The V and J ends lost 0 bases and 0 bases respectively, with 9 bases between them. In DNA form, the CDR3 reads TGTGCCACCAGCAGAGAAACAGCCAACTCCTACAATGAGCAGTTCTTC. Protein sequence: CATSRETANSYNEQFF.

The chain combines TRBV7-9 with TRBJ1-1; 7 bases match TRBD1. This CDR3 has 16 amino acids. Germline assignment: CDR1 SEHNR and CDR2 FQNEAQ (reference sequence). The J segment lost 1 base and the V segment lost 3 bases, leaving 8 bases of the junction unmatched. This chain's CDR3 is CASSFYMGTENTEAFF. Written as DNA, the CDR3 is TGTGCCAGCAGCTTCTATATGGGGACAGAGAACACTGAAGCTTTCTTT. Looking up the rest from reference TRBV7-9 and TRBJ1-1 gives the full variable domain: DTGVSQNPRHKITKRGQNVTFRCDPISEHNRLYWYRQTLGQGPEFLTYFQNEAQLEKSRLLSDRFSAERPKGSFSTLEIQRTEQGDSAMYLCASSFYMGTENTEAFFGQGTRLTVV.

The rearrangement links TRBV19 to TRBJ2-7, with TRBD1 matching 10 bases. The V gene's germline CDR1 is LNHDA and CDR2 SQIVND (reference sequence). CDR3 length: 15 amino acids. The ends lost 6 bases at V and 2 bases at J; junction bases unmatched: 7. The DNA for the CDR3 is TGTGCCAGTAGGGTTACCGGGACAGGGGCCTACGAGCAGTACTTC. Protein product: CASRVTGTGAYEQYF.

The rearrangement uses TRBV9 and TRBJ2-5, with TRBD2 as a possible D gene (6 bases). The germline V gene has CDR1 SGDLS and CDR2 YYNGEE. V gave up 2 bases and J gave up 5 bases, with 7 bases separating them. CDR3 length equals 12 residues. CDR3 in amino acids: CASSVGGETQYF. The CDR3 DNA follows: TGTGCCAGCAGCGTCGGGGGTGAGACCCAGTACTTC.

The chain uses TRBV29-1 and TRBJ2-1, with TRBD2 matching 10 bases. Germline CDR1 and CDR2: SQVTM and ANQGSEA. This CDR3 region has 14 residues. With 4 bases clipped from V and 6 bases from J, the junction kept 6 bases outside the gene matches. In nucleotides, the CDR3 is TGCAGCGTTGGCAGCGGGGGGGCGATCAATGAGCAGTTCTTC. Translating gives CSVGSGGAINEQFF.